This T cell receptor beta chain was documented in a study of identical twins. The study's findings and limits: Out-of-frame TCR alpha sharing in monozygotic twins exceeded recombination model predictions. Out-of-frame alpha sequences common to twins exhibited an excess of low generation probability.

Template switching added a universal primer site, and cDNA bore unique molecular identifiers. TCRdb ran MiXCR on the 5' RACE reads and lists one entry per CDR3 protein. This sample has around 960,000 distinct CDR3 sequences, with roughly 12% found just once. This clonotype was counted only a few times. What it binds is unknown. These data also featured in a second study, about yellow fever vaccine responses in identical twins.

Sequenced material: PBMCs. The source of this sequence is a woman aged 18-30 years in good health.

CDR3 loop: CSAVSGISYEQYF. DNA for the CDR3: TGCAGTGCTGTCAGCGGGATCTCCTACGAGCAGTACTTC. The chain uses TRBV20-1 and TRBJ2-7; the match to TRBD2 covers 7 bases. The CDR3 has 13 amino acids. Trimming removed 5 bases from V and 0 bases from J; junction bases left unmatched: 4. Germline V gene sequence: CDR1 DFQATT, CDR2 SNEGSKA (reference sequence).